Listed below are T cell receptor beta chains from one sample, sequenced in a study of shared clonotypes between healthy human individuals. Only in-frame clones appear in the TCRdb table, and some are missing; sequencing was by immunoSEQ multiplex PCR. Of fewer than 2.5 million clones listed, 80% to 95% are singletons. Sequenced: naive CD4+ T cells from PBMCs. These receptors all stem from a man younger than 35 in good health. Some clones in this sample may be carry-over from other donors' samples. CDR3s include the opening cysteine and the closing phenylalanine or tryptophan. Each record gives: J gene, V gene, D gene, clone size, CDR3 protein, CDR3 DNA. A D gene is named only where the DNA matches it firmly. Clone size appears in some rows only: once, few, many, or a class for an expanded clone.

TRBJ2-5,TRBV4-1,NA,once,CASSQFHTQETQYF,TGCGCCAGCAGCCAGTTCCACACTCAAGAGACCCAGTACTTC
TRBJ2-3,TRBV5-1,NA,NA,CATKDWGLGTDTQYF,TGCGCCACAAAGGACTGGGGGCTTGGCACAGATACGCAGTATTTT
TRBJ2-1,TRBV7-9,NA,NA,CASSTLTGYNEQFF,TGTGCCAGCAGCACTTTGACCGGCTACAATGAGCAGTTCTTC
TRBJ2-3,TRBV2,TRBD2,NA,CASTLGGLAADTQYF,TGTGCCAGCACTCTGGGGGGACTAGCGGCAGATACGCAGTATTTT
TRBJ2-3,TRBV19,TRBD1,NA,CASRDRGWADTQYF,TGTGCCAGTAGGGACAGGGGGTGGGCAGATACGCAGTATTTT
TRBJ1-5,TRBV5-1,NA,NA,CASSLGGSSNQPQHF,TGCGCCAGCAGCTTGGGCGGGAGTAGCAATCAGCCCCAGCATTTT
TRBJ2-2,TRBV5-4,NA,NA,CASSPGVNTGELFF,TGTGCCAGCAGCCCAGGGGTTAACACCGGGGAGCTGTTTTTT
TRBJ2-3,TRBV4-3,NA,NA,CASSQDPKTGTTDTQYF,TGCGCCAGCAGCCAAGATCCGAAAACGGGAACGACAGATACGCAGTATTTT
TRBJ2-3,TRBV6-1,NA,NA,CASSPGPSFTDTQYF,TGTGCCAGCAGTCCTGGACCCTCCTTCACAGATACGCAGTATTTT
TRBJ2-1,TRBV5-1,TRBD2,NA,CASSPWGGSYNEQFF,TGCGCCAGCAGCCCCTGGGGGGGGTCCTACAATGAGCAGTTCTTC
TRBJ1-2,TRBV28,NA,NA,CAVQGYGYTF,TGTGCCGTACAGGGTTATGGCTACACCTTC
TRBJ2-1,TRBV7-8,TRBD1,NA,CASSLVARTGGLNEQFF,TGTGCCAGCAGCTTAGTAGCCAGGACAGGGGGTCTGAATGAGCAGTTCTTC
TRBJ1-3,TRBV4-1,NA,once,CASSQESYRTGTSGNTIYF,TGCGCCAGCAGCCAAGAATCCTACAGAACAGGGACCTCTGGAAACACCATATATTTT
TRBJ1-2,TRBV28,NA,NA,CASSSPAPYGYTF,TGTGCCAGCAGTTCCCCGGCACCCTATGGCTACACCTTC
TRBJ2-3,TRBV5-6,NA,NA,CASSLLGRISTDTQYF,TGTGCCAGCAGCTTGTTGGGTCGGATCAGCACAGATACGCAGTATTTT
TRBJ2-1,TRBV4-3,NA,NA,CASSQDRNSYNEQFF,TGCGCCAGCAGCCAAGATAGAAATAGCTACAATGAGCAGTTCTTC
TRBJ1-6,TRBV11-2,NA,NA,CASSAQVWNSPLHF,TGTGCCAGCAGCGCCCAGGTGTGGAATTCACCCCTCCACTTT
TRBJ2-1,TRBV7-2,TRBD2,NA,CASSPGLASNEQFF,TGTGCCAGCAGCCCGGGACTAGCATCGAATGAGCAGTTCTTC
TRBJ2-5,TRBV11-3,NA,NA,CASSPPEQETQYF,TGTGCCAGCAGCCCGCCGGAGCAAGAGACCCAGTACTTC
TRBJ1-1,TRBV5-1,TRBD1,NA,CASSFTGGQNTEAFF,TGCGCCAGCAGCTTCACAGGGGGTCAGAACACTGAAGCTTTCTTT
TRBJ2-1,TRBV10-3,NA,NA,CAISGHTASGPNNEQFF,TGTGCCATCAGTGGCCATACAGCCTCGGGACCAAACAATGAGCAGTTCTTC
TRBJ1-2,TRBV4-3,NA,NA,CASSQAAGTPNYGYTF,TGCGCCAGCAGCCAAGCGGCGGGGACCCCTAACTATGGCTACACCTTC
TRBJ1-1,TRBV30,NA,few,CAWSAGRVNTEAFF,TGTGCCTGGAGTGCGGGGAGGGTGAACACTGAAGCTTTCTTT
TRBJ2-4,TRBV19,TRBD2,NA,CASSIDAGGRVAAKNIQYF,TGTGCCAGTAGTATAGACGCCGGCGGGAGGGTGGCGGCCAAAAACATTCAGTACTTC
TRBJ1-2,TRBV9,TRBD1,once,CASSARTGFSNYGYTF,TGTGCCAGCAGCGCCCGGACAGGTTTTTCTAACTATGGCTACACCTTC
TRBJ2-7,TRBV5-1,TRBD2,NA,CASSRGASGRGSSYEQYF,TGCGCCAGCAGCCGGGGGGCTAGCGGGAGAGGTAGCTCCTACGAGCAGTACTTC
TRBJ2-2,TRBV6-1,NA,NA,CASCRDRNTGELFF,TGTGCCAGCTGCCGGGACCGTAACACCGGGGAGCTGTTTTTT
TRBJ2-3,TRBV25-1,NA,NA,CASSNFVDTQYF,TGTGCCAGCTCCAATTTTGTGGATACGCAGTATTTT
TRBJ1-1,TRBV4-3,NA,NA,CASSQEGAMSTEAFF,TGCGCCAGCAGCCAAGAAGGGGCGATGAGCACTGAAGCTTTCTTT
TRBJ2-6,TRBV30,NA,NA,CAWRKRSGANVLTF,TGTGCCTGGAGGAAACGCTCTGGGGCCAACGTCCTGACTTTC
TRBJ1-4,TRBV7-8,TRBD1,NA,CASSLVDRGSEKLFF,TGTGCCAGCAGCTTAGTGGACAGGGGGAGTGAAAAACTGTTTTTT
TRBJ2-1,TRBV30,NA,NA,CAWSTSYEQFF,TGTGCCTGGAGTACGAGTTATGAGCAGTTCTTC
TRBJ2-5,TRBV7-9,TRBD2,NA,CASSLAYSGTSAGETQYF,TGTGCCAGCAGCTTAGCCTACTCCGGGACTAGCGCTGGGGAGACCCAGTACTTC
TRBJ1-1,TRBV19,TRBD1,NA,CASSTLGQGATEAFF,TGTGCCAGTAGCACGTTAGGGCAGGGGGCCACTGAAGCTTTCTTT
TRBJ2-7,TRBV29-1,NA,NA,CSAGDPAYYEQYF,TGCAGCGCCGGCGACCCCGCTTACTACGAGCAGTACTTC
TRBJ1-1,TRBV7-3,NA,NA,CASSLNLGGRGEAFF,TGTGCCAGCAGCTTGAATTTGGGAGGGCGGGGTGAAGCTTTCTTT
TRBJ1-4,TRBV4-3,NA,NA,CASSQDSGRANEKLFF,TGCGCCAGCAGCCAAGATTCGGGCAGGGCTAATGAAAAACTGTTTTTT
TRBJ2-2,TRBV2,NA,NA,CASNLLFGELFF,TGTGCCAGCAACCTTCTATTCGGGGAGCTGTTTTTT
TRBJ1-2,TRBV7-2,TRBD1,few,CASSLAGTANYGYTF,TGTGCCAGCAGCTTAGCTGGGACAGCTAACTATGGCTACACCTTC
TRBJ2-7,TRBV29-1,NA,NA,CSVDLGETYEQYF,TGCAGCGTTGACCTCGGGGAAACCTACGAGCAGTACTTC
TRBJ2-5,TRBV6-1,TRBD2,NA,CASSDRLAVRETQYF,TGTGCCAGCAGTGACAGACTAGCGGTGCGGGAGACCCAGTACTTC
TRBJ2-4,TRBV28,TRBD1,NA,CASSWDRVAKNIQYF,TGTGCCAGCAGTTGGGACAGGGTGGCCAAAAACATTCAGTACTTC
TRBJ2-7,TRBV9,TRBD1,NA,CASSVVGGPSEQYF,TGTGCCAGCAGCGTAGTAGGGGGCCCCTCCGAGCAGTACTTC
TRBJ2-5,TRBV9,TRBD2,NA,CASSYGREASGSGETQYF,TGTGCCAGCAGCTACGGCCGGGAGGCTAGCGGGAGTGGCGAGACCCAGTACTTC
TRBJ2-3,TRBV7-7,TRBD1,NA,CASSFETGVIDTQYF,TGTGCCAGCAGCTTCGAGACAGGGGTTATAGATACGCAGTATTTT
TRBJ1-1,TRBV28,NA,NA,CASGKTGLNTEAFF,TGTGCCAGCGGCAAGACAGGTCTGAACACTGAAGCTTTCTTT
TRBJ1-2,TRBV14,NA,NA,CASSQGDYGYTF,TGTGCCAGCAGCCAGGGCGACTATGGCTACACCTTC
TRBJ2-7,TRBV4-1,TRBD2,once,CASSQGPSGGLYEQYF,TGCGCCAGCAGCCAAGGCCCTAGCGGGGGACTCTACGAGCAGTACTTC
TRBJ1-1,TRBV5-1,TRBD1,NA,CASSWTGVNTEAFF,TGCGCCAGCAGCTGGACAGGGGTGAACACTGAAGCTTTCTTT
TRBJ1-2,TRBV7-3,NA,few,CASSSGQNYGYTF,TGTGCCAGCAGCTCAGGACAGAACTATGGCTACACCTTC
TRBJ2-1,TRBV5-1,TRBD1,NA,CASSVTGIEFF,TGCGCCAGCAGCGTGACAGGGATAGAGTTCTTC
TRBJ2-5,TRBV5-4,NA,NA,CASTVGSQETQYF,TGTGCCAGCACTGTTGGGAGTCAAGAGACCCAGTACTTC
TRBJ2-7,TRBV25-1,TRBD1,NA,CAIGRTGRYEQYF,TGTGCCATAGGCCGGACAGGGAGGTACGAGCAGTACTTC
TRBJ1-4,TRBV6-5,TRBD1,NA,CASRDRGQLFF,TGTGCCAGCCGAGACAGGGGACAACTGTTTTTT
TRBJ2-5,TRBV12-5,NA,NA,CASGRSGGETQYF,TGTGCTAGTGGCCGTTCTGGGGGAGAGACCCAGTACTTC